The following is a TCR beta chain sequence with its context. No antigen is known for it. The V and J ends lost 6 bases and 0 bases respectively, with 9 bases between them. Germline CDR1 MNHEY, CDR2 SVGAGI. The CDR3 has 14 residues. This sample is part of a study of Ad26.COV2.S vaccination and SARS-CoV-2 variants. Study-level findings and limits: Estimates derived from TCR breadth and depth analyses may have underestimated total T cell responses. Substantial breadth was reportedly displayed by spike-specific CD8+ and CD4+ T cell responses after vaccination. Vaccine and placebo recipients had comparable breadth of non-spike TCRs.

TCRdb keeps only in-frame clones here, not all; method: immunoSEQ multiplex PCR. The sample holds approximately 340,000 clones; about 91% are singletons and the top ten take 3.9%. The chain is built from TRBV6-5 and TRBJ2-4; D possibly corresponds to TRBD2 (6 bases). Material: peripheral blood, obtained after recovery from COVID-19. The sequence came from a human donor who had recovered from COVID-19. CDR3 region: CASRTGLAKNIQYF. The CDR3 DNA reads as TGTGCCAGCAGGACGGGACTAGCCAAAAACATTCAGTACTTC.